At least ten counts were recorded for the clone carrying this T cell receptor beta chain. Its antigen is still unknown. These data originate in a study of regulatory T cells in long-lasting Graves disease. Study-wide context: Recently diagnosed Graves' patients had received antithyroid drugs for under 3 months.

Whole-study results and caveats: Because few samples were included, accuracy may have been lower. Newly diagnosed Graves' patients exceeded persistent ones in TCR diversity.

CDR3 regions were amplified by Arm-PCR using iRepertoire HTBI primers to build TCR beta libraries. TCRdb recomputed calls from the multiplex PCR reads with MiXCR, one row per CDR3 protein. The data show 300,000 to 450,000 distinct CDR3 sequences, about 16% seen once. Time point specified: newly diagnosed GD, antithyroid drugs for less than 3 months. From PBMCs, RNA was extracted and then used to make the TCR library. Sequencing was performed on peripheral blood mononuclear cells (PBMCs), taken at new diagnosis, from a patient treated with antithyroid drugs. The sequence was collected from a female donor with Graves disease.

The CDR3 sequence: CASSRYRGSSYEQYF. CDR3 coding DNA: TGCGCCAGCAGCCGCTACCGCGGGAGCTCCTACGAGCAGTACTTC. This chain uses TRBV5-1 with TRBJ2-7; the match to TRBD2 covers 7 bases. Germline CDR1 reads SGHRS; CDR2 reads YFSETQ. The CDR3 consists of 15 residues. The junction had 7 bases not matched to a gene; V was cut back by 4 bases and J by 0 bases.